This T cell receptor (beta chain) comes out of a study of graft-versus-host responses after intestinal transplantation. Overall study: Multivisceral, liver-intestinal, or isolated intestinal transplants were received by the recipients. Among the recipients, all got anti-thymocyte globulin induction and then tacrolimus and steroids for 2 to 3 years.

As to this clone: Antigen: not known.

Study results and caveats: Researchers found peak circulating GvH clone levels linked to early post-transplant HvG declines. Some GvH clones appeared in ileal mucosa or blood before recipient bone marrow.

The germline CDR1 and CDR2 sequences are SGHNT and YYREEE (reference sequence). CDR3 size: 14 residues. V lost 3 bases and J 5 bases, leaving 15 bases between the germline ends. Libraries were prepared by immunoSEQ multiplex PCR; TCRdb keeps only in-frame clonotypes and omits some of them. The table shows about 12,000 clones, with around four fifths occurring only once. The chain employs TRBV5-4 and TRBJ2-7; D possibly corresponds to TRBD1 (7 bases). The clonotype comes from a human patient who received an intestinal transplant, so some T cells may come from the graft donor. The specimen was PBMCs, collected roughly 130 days after transplant. The CDR3 nucleotides read TGTGCCAGCAGCTGGGAGGACAGGAGGGACGAGCAGTACTTC. This translates into CASSWEDRRDEQYF.